The text below deals with one T cell receptor beta chain. Its antigen target is currently unknown. No base quality values were provided; no much bigger clone lies one nucleotide off. For sequencing of the TCRbeta CDR3 region, genomic DNA was extracted from the sorted cells. The immunoSEQ Assay was used for sequencing of TCRbeta CDR3 regions. TCRdb stores this immuneACCESS table with in-frame sequences only. Part of the clones is absent; in the studies checked, under half of the shortfall reflects unresolved V genes, and no reason is known for the rest. This sample holds 65,000 to 85,000 clones; 75% to 90% were observed only once. 2% to 2.5% of the sample belongs to the ten largest clones. Patients with autoimmune disease history or receiving systemic immunosuppression were excluded from the trial. Peripheral blood for TCR sequencing was collected from all dose cohorts at baseline, on cycle 4 day 1, and on cycle 7 day 1. The samples were taken from a phase I, first-in-human, multicenter, open-label dose-escalation trial of ivuxolimab. Adults with locally advanced or metastatic melanoma, renal cell carcinoma, hepatocellular carcinoma or head and neck squamous cell carcinoma were enrolled in the trial. Before TCR sequencing, CD4+ and CD8+ T cells were separately sorted from peripheral blood.

V gives up 3 bases and J gives up 3 bases, and the segment between their germline ends measures 11 bases. Including the terminal cysteine and phenylalanine, the CDR3 comprises 14 residues. The read is trimmed to its CDR3 DNA, 42 bases read in frame from base 1. Via the germline V gene, CDR1 is SNHLY and CDR2 FYNNEI. These data come from a study of OX40 agonist ivuxolimab in advanced cancers. Turning to the overall study: The costimulatory receptor OX40 (CD134) was targeted by ivuxolimab, a fully human IgG2 agonistic monoclonal antibody. Intravenous ivuxolimab was administered to patients every 2 weeks at six dose levels: 0.01, 0.1, 0.3, 1.5, 3 and 10 mg/kg. Of the roughly 50 dose-escalation patients, hepatocellular carcinoma was present in around 20, melanoma in approximately 15, renal cell carcinoma in 9 and head and neck cancer in 9. A male proportion of roughly 80% and a mean age of 60 years, ranging from 23 to 79, were recorded for the dose-escalation cohort. Patients were allowed to have had prior anti-PD-1, anti-PD-L1 or anti-CTLA-4 therapy, and around two fifths of the dose-escalation patients had been treated with checkpoint inhibitors. Partial responses occurred in three dose-escalation patients, of whom one had hepatocellular carcinoma and two had cutaneous melanoma. Peripheral TCRbeta sequencing was intended to test whether TCR sequence diversity was altered and clonal T-cell expansion was caused by ivuxolimab. The paper covers the monotherapy dose-escalation part of the phase I ivuxolimab trial, which included N of about 50 patients.

Overall results and qualifications from the work: Which antigens the clonally expanded peripheral T cells were specific for was not determined. After ivuxolimab, CD8+ T cells had more expanded clones than CD4+ T cells on average. Low levels of normalized T-cell clonal expansion were also seen in some nonresponding patients. In the 0.1-3.0 mg/kg groups, partial responders had among the lowest normalized peripheral clonal expansion, particularly in CD8+ T cells. Clonal expansion of both CD4+ and CD8+ blood T cells was observed from baseline to week 6 at doses 0.1 to 3.0 mg/kg.

The receptor was derived from an adult with an advanced solid tumor such as melanoma, head and neck, liver or kidney cancer. The sequence is built from TRBV2 and TRBJ1-2; matching of 6 bases hints at TRBD1 as the D gene. The specimen comprised CD4+ or CD8+ T cells sorted from blood, sampled in a trial of the OX40 agonist ivuxolimab. The CDR3 reads as follows: CASSDWGLDYGYTF. The DNA reads TGTGCCAGCAGTGACTGGGGGCTAGACTATGGCTACACCTTC.